This T cell receptor beta chain appears in the sequencing data of a study of cytomegalovirus exposure and HLA in healthy donors (dated by TCRdb to about 2017). Broadly, across the study: An earlier analysis of approximately 550 of the donors reported 250 to 350 Gb of sequence data and roughly 100 million unique TCR beta sequences from roughly 200 million T cells. An early release covering roughly 580 HLA-typed donors comprised 250 to 350 gigabases of sequencing data and 85 million or so unique TCR sequences. Of the roughly 390 genotyped donors, 65% to 90% were placed in the genetic ancestry cluster associated with self-reported Caucasian donors. The study aimed to test whether signatures of past pathogen exposure could be identified by cataloging public T cell receptors. The study used immunosequencing to profile the T cell repertoires of 600 to 850 subjects and linked those repertoires to cytomegalovirus serostatus. Along with the roughly 670-subject first cohort, a separate validation cohort of over a hundred different subjects was used. To predict cytomegalovirus infection status, the study brought together high-throughput TCR immunosequencing, statistical association of individual TCRs with disease status, and machine learning. A later analysis re-analyzed previously published TCR beta repertoires from 660 or so donors and added high-resolution HLA genotyping to study TCR occurrence patterns. In the later analysis, no new phenotypic data were used to find candidate immune exposures; instead, reliance was placed on TCR beta sequences and their occurrence across donors. In an earlier analysis of 587 of the donors, high-throughput TCR beta sequencing was used to judge whether each TCR beta V gene segment behaved as functional or pseudogenic. Donor age, sex, ethnicity and CMV serostatus were collected together with the repertoire data. A later genetic analysis used genome-wide SNP genotypes for about 55% of the 666 donors, treating that subset as a discovery cohort. Every discovery cohort repertoire had been produced on one sequencing platform. Both class I and class II loci were covered by HLA typing, at four-digit resolution. Typing coverage differed by locus: A, B, C, DRB1 and DQB1 were typed in roughly 620-630 donors, DQA1 in 500 to 550, DPA1 in over 600, and DPB1 in just under 490. Because of strong linkage in the cohort, roughly 5 DR-DQ haplotypes were treated as single units for association and clustering. Among some 400 genotyped donors of the cohort, an average of about 240,000 unique TCR beta nucleotide sequences was sequenced per donor, of which approximately 19% were non-productive.

Libraries were constructed by the immunoSEQ multiplex PCR assay. The multiplex PCR relied on a mix of 60 forward primers for TCR Vbeta segments and 13 reverse primers for TCR Jbeta segments. Amplification of the CDR3 region of rearranged TCR beta genes was performed with a multiplex PCR assay on genomic DNA. The amplified TCR beta libraries were sequenced on the Illumina HiSeq System as 87-base-pair reads. Regarding the original processing steps: In a later analysis, tens of millions of unique TCR beta chains were counted across the approximately 640 repertoires, and around 11 million of these chains were shared by at least two donors. A nearest-neighbor algorithm error-corrected the raw reads and collapsed the reads into unique sequences, merging closely related sequences to remove PCR and sequencing errors. CDR3 sequences were aligned to IMGT reference sequences to assign V, D and J gene segments. For a sequence to be retained, a match of at least six nucleotides to both a V gene segment and a J gene segment was required. A rearrangement counted as productive if the CDR3 had no stop codons and remained in frame with V and J, and every other rearrangement counted as non-productive. Following IMGT convention, CDR3 was defined as the stretch from the second conserved V-encoded cysteine up to the conserved J-encoded phenylalanine. Sequences without an unambiguous match to a single V gene segment were excluded from the earlier analysis of almost 600 of the donors. In an earlier analysis of several hundred of the donors, a V segment was called functional when productive rearrangements were above 56.7%, and segregating when the standard deviation between donors exceeded 5%. A statistical classification framework was developed to diagnose cytomegalovirus status using the catalog of TCR beta chain sequences. In a later analysis, TCR nucleotide sequences were compared against IMGT/GENE-DB human TR gene sequences so that V and J genes could be assigned. Using the TCRdist pipeline, a later analysis assigned CDR3 sequences along with most-parsimonious VDJ recombination scenarios. In a later analysis, each TCR beta chain was defined by its CDR3 amino acid sequence together with its V-gene family, and reads without a unique V-gene family were excluded. A later analysis removed 550 to 700 highly shared, low-generation-probability nucleotide sequences to deal with suspected cross-contamination and a sequencing artifact. A later analysis calculated a clonal expansion index for each public chain from normalized within-repertoire ranks of inferred template counts. Generation probabilities in a later analysis came from a VDJ recombination model fitted to out-of-frame rearrangements, and those results were checked against IGoR. In a later analysis, TCR-TCR, TCR-HLA and TCR-CMV co-occurrence was scored with hypergeometric tests, and a repertoire-size bias correction was applied to TCR pairs. To estimate false discovery rates, a later analysis permuted the HLA or CMV assignments 20 times. In a later analysis, co-occurring TCRs were grouped with DBSCAN, and TCRdist sequence similarity was added when clustering was performed within HLA-allele-positive subsets. Repertoires with fewer than 30,000 or more than 120,000 public chains were left out of co-occurrence clustering, as were about 5 repertoires with anomalous nucleotide sharing. The immuneACCESS repertoire file appears here via TCRdb, limited to in-frame rearrangements. These files lack a portion of the clones; in checked studies, under half of the deficit traces to unresolved V genes, and the cause of the others is not known. Clonal size and the V and J genes are those of that table, whereas D and trimming came from the DNA. The sample contains about 110,000 clones, less than 85% of them found a single time. The top ten hold roughly an eighth of the sample.

The cohort was made up of about 670 healthy bone marrow donors. At the time of sampling, every cohort member was nominally healthy, though immune exposures that went unrecorded were likely present. The donor tested CMV seropositive, placing the donor among the 290 or so seropositive members of the cohort. Every donor gave a peripheral blood sample, and the peripheral blood mononuclear cells from that sample were used for TCR beta sequencing. The Qiagen DNeasy Blood Extraction Kit was used to extract genomic DNA from the blood cell samples. The germline V gene sets CDR1 to MGHRA and CDR2 to YSYEKL. The CDR3 measures 17 amino acids from cysteine to phenylalanine. The only DNA kept is the CDR3, 51 bases in frame from the first base. V is trimmed back by 4 bases and J by 4 bases, and the junction contains 11 bases that no gene match accounts for. What the study reported, not specific to this receptor: Because HLA typing was missing for some donors at each locus, association tests included only the typed subset. Three of the identified cytomegalovirus-associated TCR beta chains were confirmed in vitro to be specific for cytomegalovirus antigens. Most TCR sequences were observed very rarely across donors, whereas some public TCRs were present in many individuals. The authors suggested that the approach could potentially be extended to other disease states and immunological phenotypes. A further reported finding was that TCR beta sequences accurately predicted the HLA-A and HLA-B alleles for most subjects in the first cohort. According to a later analysis, TCR association rates differed among HLA loci, with DRB1 alleles showing the most associated TCRs and HLA-C alleles showing the fewest. In a later analysis, 16,951 TCR beta sequences were associated with specific HLA alleles at a false discovery rate of 0.05. A total of roughly 160 TCR beta chains were listed by the study as associated with cytomegalovirus. A group of highly shared sequence variants was considered likely to be a technical artifact of the sequencing pipeline. Most CMV-associated TCR beta chains appeared to be HLA-restricted in a later analysis, and the HLA associations seemed to be driven largely by CMV exposure. Correlated functional status among segregating V segments might be attributable to linkage disequilibrium, but an unknown experimental factor could not be ruled out. According to a later genetic analysis, donors in an Asian-associated ancestry cluster had fewer N-insertions in productive TCRs than the roughly 670-donor mean. According to a later analysis, parvovirus B19, influenza, CMV and Epstein-Barr virus appeared linked to several top co-occurrence clusters. An association between a missense DCLRE1C variant and V-gene and J-gene trimming of TCR beta chains was found in a later genetic analysis and replicated in an independent cohort. In a later analysis, HLA-associated TCR beta chains were found to be more clonally expanded and to have lower generation probabilities than equally common non-associated chains. Because counts were too low, seventeen rarely observed V segments, including chromosome 9 orphons, were excluded from the earlier analysis of roughly 580 of the donors. Cytomegalovirus status was reported to be diagnosed by the classifier with high specificity and sensitivity in both the original and validation cohorts. Only TCR beta chains were sequenced in this cohort, and the absence of alpha or paired-chain data limited detectable features. Presence/absence analyses assumed roughly uniform sequencing depth across donors, an assumption that may not hold. CMV serostatus was the only immune exposure information available for the cohort. An earlier analysis of around 600 of the donors showed that most TCR beta V segments appeared in productive rearrangements either about 90% or about 30% of the time, which broadly matched IMGT annotations. When HLA alleles, especially DR and DQ, strongly co-occurred, TCR associations were difficult to assign to individual alleles. Some IMGT-functional V segments, including TRBV6-2 and TRBV6-3, could not be told apart with the 87-base-pair reads, so those segments were excluded.

In regard to this clone: Which antigen it targets is not known. The input lacks base qualities; no much larger clone sits a single base away.

Sequenced: PBMCs. The clonotype was recovered from a man under 40 in good health and CMV-seropositive. The rearranged chain carries TRBV4-1 and TRBJ1-4; 8 of the junction bases match TRBD1. The CDR3 protein is CASSRPSTGVGNEKLFF. The DNA is TGCGCCAGCAGCCGGCCCTCGACAGGGGTCGGTAATGAAAAACTGTTTTTT.